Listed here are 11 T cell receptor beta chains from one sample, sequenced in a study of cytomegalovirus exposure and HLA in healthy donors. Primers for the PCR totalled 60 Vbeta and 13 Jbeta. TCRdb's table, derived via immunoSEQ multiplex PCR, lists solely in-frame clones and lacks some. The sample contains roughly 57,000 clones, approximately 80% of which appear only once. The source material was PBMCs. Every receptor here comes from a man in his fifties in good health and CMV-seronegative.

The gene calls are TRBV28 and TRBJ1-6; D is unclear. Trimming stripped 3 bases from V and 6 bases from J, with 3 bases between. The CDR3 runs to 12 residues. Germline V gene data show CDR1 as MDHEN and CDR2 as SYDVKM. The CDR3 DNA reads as TGTGCCAGCAGTTTTCGTAATTCACCCCTCCACTTT. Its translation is CASSFRNSPLHF.

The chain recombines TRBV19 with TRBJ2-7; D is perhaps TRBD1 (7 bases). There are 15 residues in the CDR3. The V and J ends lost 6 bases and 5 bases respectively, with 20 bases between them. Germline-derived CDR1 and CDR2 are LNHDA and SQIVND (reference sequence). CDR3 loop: CASRIAGGRGDEQYF. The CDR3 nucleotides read TGTGCCAGTAGGATCGCCGGTGGCAGGGGGGACGAGCAGTACTTC. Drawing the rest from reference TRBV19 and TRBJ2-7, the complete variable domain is DGGITQSPKYLFRKEGQNVTLSCEQNLNHDAMYWYRQDPGQGLRLIYYSQIVNDFQKGDIAEGYSVSREKKESFPLTVTSAQKNPTAFYLCASRIAGGRGDEQYFGPGTRLTVT.

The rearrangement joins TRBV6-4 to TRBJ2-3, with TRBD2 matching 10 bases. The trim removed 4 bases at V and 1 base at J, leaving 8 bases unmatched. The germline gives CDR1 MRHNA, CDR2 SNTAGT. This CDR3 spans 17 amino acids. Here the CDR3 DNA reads TGTGCCAGCAGTGTAACTAGCGGGGCCCTCGGCACAGATACGCAGTATTTT. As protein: CASSVTSGALGTDTQYF.

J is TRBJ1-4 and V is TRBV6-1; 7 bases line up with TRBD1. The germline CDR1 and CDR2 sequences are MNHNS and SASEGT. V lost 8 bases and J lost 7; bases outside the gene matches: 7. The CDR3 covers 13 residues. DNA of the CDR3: TGTGCCAGCTTGGCAGGGGGACGTGAAAAACTGTTTTTT. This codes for CASLAGGREKLFF.

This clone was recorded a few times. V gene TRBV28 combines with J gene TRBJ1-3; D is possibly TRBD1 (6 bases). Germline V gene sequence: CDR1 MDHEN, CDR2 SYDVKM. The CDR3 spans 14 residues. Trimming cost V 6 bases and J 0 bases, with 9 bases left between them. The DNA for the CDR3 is TGTGCCAGCAGGGGCAGGGGCTCTGGAAACACCATATATTTT. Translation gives CASRGRGSGNTIYF.

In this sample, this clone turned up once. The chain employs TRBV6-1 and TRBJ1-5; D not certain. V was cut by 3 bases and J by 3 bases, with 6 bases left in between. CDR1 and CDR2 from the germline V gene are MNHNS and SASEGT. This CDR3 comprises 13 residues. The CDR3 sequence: CASSDRDNQPQHF. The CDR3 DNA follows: TGTGCCAGCAGTGACCGGGACAATCAGCCCCAGCATTTT.

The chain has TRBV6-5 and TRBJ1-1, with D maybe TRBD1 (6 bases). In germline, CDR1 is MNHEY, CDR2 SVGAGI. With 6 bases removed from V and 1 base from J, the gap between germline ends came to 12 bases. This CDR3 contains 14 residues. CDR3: CASSPMDRNTEAFF. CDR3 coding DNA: TGTGCCAGCAGCCCCATGGACAGGAACACTGAAGCTTTCTTT.

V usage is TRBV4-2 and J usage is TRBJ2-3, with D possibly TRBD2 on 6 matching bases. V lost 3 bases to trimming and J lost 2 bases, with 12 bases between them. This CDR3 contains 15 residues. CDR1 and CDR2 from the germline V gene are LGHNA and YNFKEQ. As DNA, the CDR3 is TGTGCCAGCAGCCAGCGGGACGACTCCACAGATACGCAGTATTTT. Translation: CASSQRDDSTDTQYF.

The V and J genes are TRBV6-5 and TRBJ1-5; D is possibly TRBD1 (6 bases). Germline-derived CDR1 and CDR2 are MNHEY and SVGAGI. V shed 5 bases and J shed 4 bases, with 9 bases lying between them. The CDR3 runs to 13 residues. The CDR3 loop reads CASSRQANQPQHF. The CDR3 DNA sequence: TGTGCCAGCAGTCGACAGGCTAATCAGCCCCAGCATTTT.

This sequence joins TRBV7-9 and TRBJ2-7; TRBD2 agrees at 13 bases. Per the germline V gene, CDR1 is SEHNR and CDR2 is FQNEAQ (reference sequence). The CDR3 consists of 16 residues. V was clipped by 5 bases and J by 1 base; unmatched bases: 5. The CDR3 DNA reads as TGTGCCAGCAGCCCCAGACTAGCGGGGGGATCCTACGAGCAGTACTTC. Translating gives CASSPRLAGGSYEQYF.

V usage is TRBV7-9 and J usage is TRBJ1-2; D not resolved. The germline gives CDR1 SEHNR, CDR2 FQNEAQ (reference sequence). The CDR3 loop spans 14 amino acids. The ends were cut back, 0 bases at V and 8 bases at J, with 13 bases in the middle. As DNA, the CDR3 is TGTGCCAGCAGCTTAGCGAATGAGGCTGTCGGCTACACCTTC. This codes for CASSLANEAVGYTF.